These 25 T cell receptor beta chains share one sample of origin, sequenced in a study of blood T cell repertoires in COVID-19. This table comes from immunoSEQ multiplex PCR, and its TCRdb copy is limited to in-frame clones, with some not included. The sample has about 140,000 clones; around 87% are singletons. Input material: peripheral blood. Source of these receptors: a woman aged 60 to 75 with active COVID-19.

The chain combines TRBV30 with TRBJ2-1; 8 bases are shared with TRBD2. J gave up 2 bases and V 3 bases, and 6 bases lay outside the gene matches. CDR3 size: 15 residues. Germline CDR1 and CDR2: GTSNPN and SVGIG (reference sequence). CDR3 amino acids: CAWRITSGAYNEQFF. The DNA of the CDR3 is TGTGCCTGGAGGATCACTAGCGGTGCCTACAATGAGCAGTTCTTC.

This chain links TRBV18 with TRBJ1-3, with TRBD1 identical over 9 bases. Trimming at V came to 0 bases and at J to 4 bases, leaving 1 base not matched to a gene. The CDR3 sequence is 15 residues long. Per the germline V gene, CDR1 is KGHSH and CDR2 is LQKENI. CDR3 loop: CASSPPGQGGNTIYF. CDR3 nucleotides: TGTGCCAGCTCACCACCGGGACAGGGCGGAAACACCATATATTTT.

The chain recombines TRBV19 with TRBJ1-2, with TRBD1 matching 7 bases. The germline V gene has CDR1 LNHDA and CDR2 SQIVND (reference sequence). The CDR3 runs to 16 residues. The ends lost 3 bases at V and 8 bases at J; junction bases unmatched: 15. The CDR3 nucleotides are TGTGCCAGTAGTATCTCCCTCGACAGGGCTCTACGGGGCTACACCTTC. The encoded protein is CASSISLDRALRGYTF.

The genes are TRBV5-1 and TRBJ2-1; TRBD2 is a possible D gene (6 bases). Germline CDR1 reads SGHRS; CDR2 reads YFSETQ. V was trimmed by 5 bases and J by 8 bases, leaving 17 bases between them. The CDR3 sequence is 14 residues long. The CDR3 DNA follows: TGCGCCAGCAGTAGGGAGGCTCGGGTGGATGAGCAGTTCTTC. This gives the protein CASSREARVDEQFF.

The chain is built from TRBV18 and TRBJ2-1; 7 bases are a match to TRBD2. With V trimmed by 3 bases and J by 4 bases, 6 bases remained unmatched. Germline V gives CDR1 KGHSH, CDR2 LQKENI. This CDR3 comprises 15 residues. The CDR3 loop is CASSPLAALYNEQFF. The CDR3 DNA follows: TGTGCCAGCTCACCGCTAGCGGCCCTATACAATGAGCAGTTCTTC.

The gene calls are TRBV7-9 and TRBJ2-7, with 8 bases fitting TRBD1. The V and J ends lost 5 bases and 3 bases, in that order; junction bases with no gene match: 3. This CDR3 is built from 13 residues. Germline CDR1 and CDR2: SEHNR and FQNEAQ (reference sequence). CDR3 DNA: TGTGCCAGCAGCCAAACAGGGGGCTACGAGCAGTACTTC. Its protein product is CASSQTGGYEQYF.

This rearrangement joins TRBV7-8 to TRBJ2-7; D uncertain. CDR3 length: 15 amino acids. Trimming cost V 1 base and J 0 bases, with 10 bases left between them. Germline lookup yields CDR1 SGHVS and CDR2 FQNEAQ. CDR3 residues: CASSLGSRSSYEQYF. The CDR3 nucleotides are TGTGCCAGCAGCTTAGGTAGCAGAAGCTCCTACGAGCAGTACTTC.

This chain joins TRBV4-3 and TRBJ1-6; no reliable D call. Trimming took off 1 base at V and 10 bases at J, with 11 bases between the two ends. The CDR3 has 14 residues. Germline CDR1 is LGHNA and CDR2 is YSLEER. CDR3 bases: TGCGCCAGCAGCCAAGGGAGAGTTGTCTCACCCCTCCACTTT. It yields the protein CASSQGRVVSPLHF.

The rearrangement uses TRBV4-1 and TRBJ2-3; 12 nucleotides agree with TRBD2. V gave up 1 base and J gave up 6 bases; unmatched junction bases: 8. The CDR3 loop spans 17 amino acids. Germline V CDR1 and CDR2: MGHRA, YSYEKL. The CDR3 is CASSQARLAGGPDTQYF. The CDR3 DNA reads TGCGCCAGCAGCCAAGCCAGGCTAGCGGGAGGGCCGGATACGCAGTATTTT.

This chain connects TRBV7-2 to TRBJ2-1, with 14 bases fitting TRBD2. This CDR3 is 16 amino acids long. V gave up 4 bases and J gave up 6 bases; unmatched junction bases: 5. Germline CDR1 SGHTA, CDR2 FQGNSA. CDR3 coding DNA: TGTGCCAGCAGCTCTAGACTAGCGGGAGGGGGCAATGAGCAGTTCTTC. Encoded protein: CASSSRLAGGGNEQFF. Combining the CDR3 with reference TRBV7-2 and TRBJ2-1 gives the whole variable domain GAGVSQSPSNKVTEKGKDVELRCDPISGHTALYWYRQSLGQGLEFLIYFQGNSAPDKSGLPSDRFSAERTGGSVSTLTIQRTQQEDSAVYLCASSSRLAGGGNEQFFGPGTRLTVL.

The genes are TRBV7-9 and TRBJ1-2, with D tentatively TRBD1 (5 bases). Germline V lookup: CDR1 SEHNR, CDR2 FQNEAQ (reference sequence). Trimming cost V 5 bases and J 7 bases, with 14 bases left between them. This CDR3 comprises 13 residues. CDR3 amino acids: CASSRVGASGYTF. In DNA form, the CDR3 reads TGTGCCAGCAGCCGCGTTGGGGCGAGTGGCTACACCTTC.

This chain links TRBV5-5 with TRBJ1-5; 7 bases are a match to TRBD1. J gave up 6 bases and V 6 bases, and 15 bases lay outside the gene matches. This CDR3 region has 16 residues. Looked up from germline, CDR1 is SGHKS and CDR2 is YYEKEE (reference sequence). The CDR3 spells CASIQRTGLSGQPQHF. The DNA of the CDR3 is TGTGCCAGCATTCAACGGACAGGTTTGAGTGGTCAGCCCCAGCATTTT.

This chain uses TRBV5-1 with TRBJ2-7; D not resolved. The CDR3 length is 12 residues. The germline V and J ends were trimmed by 1 base and 2 bases, with 4 bases remaining between them. From germline, CDR1 is SGHRS and CDR2 YFSETQ. The CDR3 nucleotides read TGCGCCAGCAGCTTGCCCGCCTACGAGCAGTACTTC. Translated: CASSLPAYEQYF.

This chain joins TRBV9 and TRBJ1-1, with 7 positions matching TRBD1. The V and J ends lost 2 bases and 0 bases, in that order; junction bases with no gene match: 1. The CDR3 sequence is 14 residues long. Looked up from germline, CDR1 is SGDLS and CDR2 is YYNGEE. CDR3 amino acids: CASSVTGMNTEAFF. The CDR3 bases are TGTGCCAGCAGCGTGACAGGGATGAACACTGAAGCTTTCTTT.

The chain employs TRBV7-2 and TRBJ1-6; a weak D match, TRBD1 (5 bases). V lost 5 bases and J lost 10, with 18 bases in between. CDR3 length equals 15 residues. The germline gives CDR1 SGHTA, CDR2 FQGNSA. The CDR3 DNA sequence: TGTGCCAGCAGCCTAACCCCCCAGGGTGGGTCACCCCTCCACTTT. It yields the protein CASSLTPQGGSPLHF.

V gene TRBV20-1 combines with J gene TRBJ2-1; D unclear. This CDR3 region has 11 residues. The V end lost 5 bases, the J end lost 9 bases, and 11 bases lay between the germline ends. Germline V gene lookup returns CDR1 DFQATT and CDR2 SNEGSKA (reference sequence). CDR3 nucleotides: TGCAGTGCTTTCCTACGTGCTGAGCAGTTCTTC. Residues: CSAFLRAEQFF.

V gene TRBV6-2 or TRBV6-3 combines with J gene TRBJ1-2, with D possibly being TRBD1 (5 bases). Germline V gives CDR1 MNHEY, CDR2 SVGEGT. Trimming took off 7 bases at V and 4 bases at J, with 25 bases between the two ends. The CDR3 extends over 17 amino acids. The CDR3 nucleotides are TGTGCCAGCATCCCACATGGGGCAGGGCAAAGATTCTATGGCTACACCTTC. Protein sequence: CASIPHGAGQRFYGYTF.

This chain joins TRBV5-1 and TRBJ2-5, with D hard to call. V was clipped by 3 bases and J by 2 bases, with 14 bases between them. Germline CDR1 and CDR2: SGHRS and YFSETQ. This CDR3 is built from 15 residues. The CDR3 DNA reads TGCGCCAGCAGCTCGGGTGGTTCAACACAAGAGACCCAGTACTTC. Its protein is CASSSGGSTQETQYF.

This rearrangement joins TRBV6-4 to TRBJ1-1; D not certain. Trimming shortened V by 6 bases and J by 0 bases, and 8 bases separated the two germline ends. CDR3 size: 13 residues. CDR1 is MRHNA and CDR2 is SNTAGT in the germline V gene. The chain's CDR3 is CASRINMNTEAFF. The CDR3 DNA follows: TGTGCCAGCAGGATTAACATGAACACTGAAGCTTTCTTT.

The chain combines TRBV6-4 with TRBJ1-1; D gene ambiguous. Germline V gene data show CDR1 as MRHNA and CDR2 as SNTAGT. The V end lost 4 bases, the J end lost 11 bases, and 17 bases lay between the germline ends. This CDR3 spans 13 amino acids. The CDR3 DNA sequence: TGTGCCAGCAGTGGAACAGCCGAAAGTCGGGCTTTCTTT. As protein: CASSGTAESRAFF.

This clone has just one count. CDR3 in amino acids: CASSIPGRGIGEQYF. The CDR3 DNA reads TGTGCCAGTAGCATCCCTGGCAGGGGCATCGGGGAGCAGTACTTC. The chain combines TRBV19 with TRBJ2-7; weak D call: TRBD1 (6 bases). Germline V lookup: CDR1 LNHDA, CDR2 SQIVND (reference sequence). Trimming shortened V by 6 bases and J by 7 bases, and 22 bases separated the two germline ends. The CDR3 consists of 15 residues.

This chain links TRBV28 with TRBJ1-1, with D hard to call. The V end was cut by 5 bases, the J end by 4 bases, with 14 bases between. The CDR3 spans 14 residues. Germline V gene lookup returns CDR1 MDHEN and CDR2 SYDVKM. As DNA, the CDR3 is TGTGCCAGCAGTCTCCGTACGGGTCTCACTGAAGCTTTCTTT. The encoded protein is CASSLRTGLTEAFF.

The V and J genes are TRBV28 and TRBJ1-6; maybe TRBD1 (6 bases). The CDR3 contains 15 residues. V was shortened by 6 bases and J by 0 bases, with 9 bases between the two germline ends. Germline loops: CDR1 MDHEN, CDR2 SYDVKM. The CDR3 bases are TGTGCCAGCAGGGCACAGGGCTCCTATAATTCACCCCTCCACTTT. Protein: CASRAQGSYNSPLHF. Full variable domain (rest looked up from reference TRBV28 and TRBJ1-6): DVKVTQSSRYLVKRTGEKVFLECVQDMDHENMFWYRQDPGLGLRLIYFSYDVKMKEKGDIPEGYSVSREKKERFSLILESASTNQTSMYLCASRAQGSYNSPLHFGNGTRLTVT.

Turning to this clone: One junction end does not reproduce the germline sequence, and a read error may be involved. V is TRBV7-9 and J is TRBJ2-1, with D possibly TRBD2 on 6 matching bases. CDR1 and CDR2 from the germline V gene are SEHNR and FQNEAQ (reference sequence). This CDR3 has 16 residues. CDR3 nucleotide sequence: TGTGCCAGCAGGGCTGACTGGAGGGGCCTTTACACTGAGCAGTTCTTC. Protein sequence: CASRADWRGLYTEQFF. The full variable domain, with the rest looked up from reference TRBV7-9 and TRBJ2-1, is DTGVSQNPRHKITKRGQNVTFRCDPISEHNRLYWYRQTLGQGPEFLTYFQNEAQLEKSRLLSDRFSAERPKGSFSTLEIQRTEQGDSAMYLCASRADWRGLYTEQFFGPGTRLTVL.

V gene TRBV4-1 combines with J gene TRBJ1-1, with TRBD1 identical over 9 bases. The length of the CDR3 is 14 residues. With V trimmed by 4 bases and J by 6 bases, 6 bases remained unmatched. Germline V gene data show CDR1 as MGHRA and CDR2 as YSYEKL. CDR3 sequence: CASSRTGGSAEAFF. CDR3 DNA: TGCGCCAGCAGCCGCACAGGGGGCTCGGCTGAAGCTTTCTTT.